The 19 T cell receptor beta chains below all came from one sample that was sequenced in a study of regulatory T cells in long-lasting Graves disease. Time point defined: newly diagnosed GD, antithyroid drugs for less than 3 months. RNA from PBMCs was the source of the TCR library. Building of the TCR beta libraries involved iRepertoire HTBI primers and Arm-PCR of CDR3 regions. TCRdb processed the multiplex PCR reads anew with MiXCR; each CDR3 protein has one entry. This table holds fewer than 550,000 distinct CDR3 sequences, about 15% found once. A further study also used this sample, focusing on T cells in Graves' hyperthyroidism and ophthalmopathy.

The sample in question was peripheral blood mononuclear cells (PBMCs), obtained at new diagnosis, from a patient treated with antithyroid drugs. The receptors come from a woman aged 18-35 years with Graves disease.

In this sample, this clonotype turned up many times. This chain links TRBV24-1 with TRBJ2-5; D is perhaps TRBD1 or TRBD2 (5 bases each). Trimming left V 2 bases short and J 5 bases short, with 14 bases between. CDR1 is KGHDR and CDR2 is SFDVKD in the germline V gene. This CDR3 is built from 15 residues. As DNA, the CDR3 is TGTGCCACCAGTGATTCGGCAGGGCCGGGGGAGACCCAGTACTTC. Encoded protein: CATSDSAGPGETQYF.

This clonotype was observed a handful of times. The V call is TRBV5-5, the J call TRBJ2-7; the match to TRBD1 covers 8 bases. The CDR3 loop spans 15 amino acids. Germline CDR1 SGHKS, CDR2 YYEKEE (reference sequence). The junction had 12 bases not matched to a gene; V was cut back by 4 bases and J by 6 bases. CDR3 protein: CASSQDGTGPVEQYF. The CDR3 DNA reads TGTGCCAGCAGCCAAGATGGGACAGGCCCGGTCGAGCAGTACTTC.

This clonotype was observed a handful of times. V usage is TRBV10-1 and J usage is TRBJ2-5, with TRBD2 identical over 8 bases. The V gene end was trimmed by 6 bases and the J gene end by 4 bases; junction bases not matched to a gene: 1. The V gene's germline CDR1 is WNHNN and CDR2 SYGVQD (reference sequence). The CDR3 extends over 12 amino acids. The chain's CDR3 is CASRAGGETQYF. In DNA, the CDR3 is TGCGCCAGCAGGGCGGGGGGAGAGACCCAGTACTTC.

There are many counts of this clonotype. In DNA, the CDR3 is TGTGCCTGGAGTGTATTCGGCAGTAGGAACACTGAAGCTTTCTTT. Its translation is CAWSVFGSRNTEAFF. The V and J genes are TRBV30 and TRBJ1-1; D call uncertain. There are 15 residues in the CDR3. CDR1 GTSNPN and CDR2 SVGIG come from the germline V gene (reference sequence). V was clipped by 0 bases and J by 1 base, with 12 bases between them.

This clonotype came up many times. The CDR3 DNA follows: TGTGCCAGCAGTTACGGGACAGGGAAGAATCAGCCCCAGCATTTT. Translation: CASSYGTGKNQPQHF. This chain links TRBV6-5 with TRBJ1-5, with TRBD1 matching over 9 bases. The CDR3 loop spans 15 amino acids. Germline V CDR1 and CDR2: MNHEY, SVGAGI. The J segment lost 4 bases and the V segment lost 2 bases, leaving 3 bases of the junction unmatched.

This clonotype occurred a few times. This rearrangement joins TRBV6-4 to TRBJ1-6; the D gene is possibly TRBD1 (5 bases). The CDR3 runs to 13 residues. Germline CDR1 reads MRHNA; CDR2 reads SNTAGT. The V gene lost 2 bases and the J gene lost 9 bases, with 8 bases spanning the gap. DNA for the CDR3: TGTGCCAGCAGTGACAGGGGTGGTTCACCCCTCCACTTT. Its translation: CASSDRGGSPLHF.

This rearrangement joins TRBV12-3 or TRBV12-4 to TRBJ2-2; 9 bases match TRBD1. J gave up 1 base and V 2 bases, and 2 bases lay outside the gene matches. This CDR3 is 16 amino acids long. CDR3 DNA: TGTGCCAGCAGTTTACCGGGACAGGGGAACACCGGGGAGCTGTTTTTT. It encodes CASSLPGQGNTGELFF.

In its sample, this clonotype was seen many times. The gene calls are TRBV20-1 and TRBJ2-3, with 8 bases lining up with TRBD2. Germline-derived CDR1 and CDR2 are DFQATT and SNEGSKA (reference sequence). J lost 0 bases, V lost 1 base, and 6 bases had no gene match. The CDR3 sequence is 16 residues long. CDR3 residues: CSARGLAGGSTDTQYF. For the CDR3, the DNA is TGCAGTGCTAGAGGGCTAGCGGGCGGAAGCACAGATACGCAGTATTTT.

There are many counts of this clonotype. This rearrangement joins TRBV28 to TRBJ2-7, with D perhaps matching TRBD2 (5 bases). Germline V gene sequence: CDR1 MDHEN, CDR2 SYDVKM. The CDR3 is 15 residues long. V lost 6 bases to trimming and J lost 2 bases, with 17 bases between them. CDR3 amino acids: CASSQRGSPTYEQYF. For the CDR3, the DNA is TGTGCCAGCAGCCAAAGAGGGTCCCCAACCTACGAGCAGTACTTC. Variable domain in full (rest from reference TRBV28 and TRBJ2-7): DVKVTQSSRYLVKRTGEKVFLECVQDMDHENMFWYRQDPGLGLRLIYFSYDVKMKEKGDIPEGYSVSREKKERFSLILESASTNQTSMYLCASSQRGSPTYEQYFGPGTRLTVT.

V and J are TRBV6-6 and TRBJ1-4; tentatively, D is TRBD1 (5 bases). The CDR3 is 15 residues long. Germline CDR1 reads MNHNY; CDR2 reads SVGAGI (reference sequence). V was pared by 0 bases and J by 4 bases, with 9 bases between. CDR3 nucleotide sequence: TGTGCCAGCAGTTACTCGGGACTGAGTAATGAAAAACTGTTTTTT. This translates into CASSYSGLSNEKLFF.

The rearrangement uses TRBV5-1 and TRBJ1-1, with 7 positions matching TRBD1. Trimming removed 0 bases from V and 0 bases from J; junction bases left unmatched: 5. The CDR3 is made up of 16 amino acids. The germline CDR1 and CDR2 sequences are SGHRS and YFSETQ. CDR3: CASSLEGAFMNTEAFF. CDR3 sequence (DNA): TGCGCCAGCAGCTTGGAGGGGGCGTTTATGAACACTGAAGCTTTCTTT.

In this sample, this clonotype turned up many times. J is TRBJ2-7 and V is TRBV6-2 or TRBV6-3; 8 bases match TRBD1. Losses at the gene ends were 2 bases for V and 3 bases for J; bases not matched to a gene: 3. Germline V CDR1 and CDR2: MNHEY, SVGEGT. The CDR3 runs to 14 residues. The chain's CDR3 is CASSYQQGDYEQYF. CDR3 nucleotide sequence: TGTGCCAGCAGTTACCAACAGGGGGACTACGAGCAGTACTTC.

This clonotype was seen a handful of times. The CDR3 reads CSARATRYEQYF. The CDR3 DNA is TGCAGTGCTAGAGCGACAAGATACGAGCAGTACTTC. The rearrangement links TRBV20-1 to TRBJ2-7; D gene ambiguous. The germline V gene encodes CDR1 DFQATT and CDR2 SNEGSKA (reference sequence). V lost 1 base to trimming and J lost 4 bases, with 8 bases between them. This CDR3 region has 12 residues.

This clonotype has just a few counts. The rearrangement uses TRBV6-1 and TRBJ1-4; D remains unclear. In germline, CDR1 is MNHNS, CDR2 SASEGT. The CDR3 loop spans 15 amino acids. The V and J ends lost 5 bases and 3 bases respectively, with 13 bases between them. The chain's CDR3 is CASSRNPRANEKLFF. The CDR3 region has the DNA TGTGCCAGCAGTCGCAACCCTCGGGCTAATGAAAAACTGTTTTTT.

This clonotype showed up just a few times. V is TRBV5-1 and J is TRBJ2-1; 7 positions match TRBD1. CDR1 SGHRS and CDR2 YFSETQ come from the germline V gene. This CDR3 is built from 16 residues. Trimming removed 7 bases from V and 2 bases from J; junction bases left unmatched: 12. The CDR3 nucleotides read TGCGCCAGCGGCGGACAGGTGGCATTTACCTACAATGAGCAGTTCTTC. Translating it yields CASGGQVAFTYNEQFF.

The sample holds many counts of this clonotype. The V call is TRBV29-1, the J call TRBJ2-3; the match to TRBD1 covers 9 bases. The trim removed 7 bases at V and 5 bases at J, leaving 10 bases unmatched. Per germline, CDR1 SQVTM and CDR2 ANQGSEA. This CDR3 is built from 14 residues. DNA of the CDR3: TGCAGCGCCGCGACAGGGGGTGGTGAAGATACGCAGTATTTT. It translates to CSAATGGGEDTQYF.

The V call is TRBV4-3, the J call TRBJ2-5; a possible D gene is TRBD2 (6 bases). The V gene's germline CDR1 is LGHNA and CDR2 YSLEER. This CDR3 region has 18 residues. Trimming shortened V by 0 bases and J by 2 bases, and 19 bases separated the two germline ends. The CDR3 DNA reads as TGCGCCAGCAGCCAAGATGGACAAGCGGCAGGAGGGCAAGAGACCCAGTACTTC. Translation: CASSQDGQAAGGQETQYF.

This clonotype was recorded at least ten times. The genes are TRBV29-1 and TRBJ2-3, with TRBD2 matching 12 bases. Germline V gene data show CDR1 as SQVTM and CDR2 as ANQGSEA. CDR3 length: 14 residues. The ends lost 4 bases at V and 8 bases at J; junction bases unmatched: 7. As DNA, the CDR3 is TGCAGCGTTGGACTAGCGGGAGTTGAGGGTACGCAGTATTTT. The encoded protein is CSVGLAGVEGTQYF.

On this clonotype itself: This sequence may be a read error, since a much larger clone differs from it by one base. The rearrangement joins TRBV20-1 to TRBJ2-4; 8 bases match TRBD1. Germline V gene data show CDR1 as DFQATT and CDR2 as SNEGSKA (reference sequence). The CDR3 extends over 16 amino acids. The CDR3 loop reads CSARGQVVLAKIIQYF. CDR3 DNA sequence: TGCAGTGCTAGGGGACAGGTCGTTTTAGCCAAAATCATTCAGTACTTC.